This T cell receptor (beta chain) was recovered during a study of blood T cell repertoires in COVID-19. Whole-study context: Whether acute or convalescent, the COVID-19 samples came from the United States, Italy and Spain. PBMCs, B-cell-depleted T cells, or T cells provided the cDNA or gDNA that made up the material.

CDR1 and CDR2 from the germline V gene are LGHDT and YNNKEL (reference sequence). V was trimmed by 4 bases and J by 3 bases, leaving 16 bases between them. The CDR3 runs to 15 residues. Only in-frame clones appear in the TCRdb table, and some are missing; sequencing was by immunoSEQ multiplex PCR. The sample lists 300,000 to 400,000 clones; roughly 87% were seen once. The TCR comes from a man aged 30-40 years with COVID-19, enrolled during active disease. The sequencing sample was made of peripheral blood. This chain uses TRBV3-1 (or the pseudogene TRBV3-2) with TRBJ2-7, with D possibly TRBD2 on 6 matching bases. This CDR3 reads CASSPWDSNFYEQYF. DNA of the CDR3: TGTGCCAGCAGCCCTTGGGACTCCAATTTCTACGAGCAGTACTTC.